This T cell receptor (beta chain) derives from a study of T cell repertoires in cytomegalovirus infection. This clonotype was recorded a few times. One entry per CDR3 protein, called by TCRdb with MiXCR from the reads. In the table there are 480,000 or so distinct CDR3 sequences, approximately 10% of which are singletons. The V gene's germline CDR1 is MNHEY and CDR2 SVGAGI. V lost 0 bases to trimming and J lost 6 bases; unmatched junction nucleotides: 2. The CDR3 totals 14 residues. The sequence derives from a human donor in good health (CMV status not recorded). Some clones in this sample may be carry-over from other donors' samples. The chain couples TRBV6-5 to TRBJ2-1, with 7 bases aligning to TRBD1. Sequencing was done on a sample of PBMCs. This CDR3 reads CASSYSRQGNEQFF. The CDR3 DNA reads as TGTGCCAGCAGTTACTCGAGACAGGGCAATGAGCAGTTCTTC.